This TCR beta chain was observed in a study of T cell responses to AZD1222 COVID-19 vaccine. Study-level findings and limits: Mapped onto spike, vaccine-associated CD4 TCRs spanned it and were dominant at 160-218 and 743-854.

Measured with immunoSEQ multiplex PCR; TCRdb has only the in-frame clones, and not every one. The sample lists about 120,000 clones; around 84% were seen once. With 4 bases removed from V and 2 bases from J, the gap between germline ends came to 11 bases. The CDR3 length is 14 residues. Germline V gene sequence: CDR1 ENHRY, CDR2 SYGVKD. A note on this clone: The antigen remains undetermined.

This chain connects TRBV10-3 to TRBJ2-5; TRBD2 is a possible D gene (5 bases). The receptor was isolated from an adult in good health. The specimen comprised peripheral blood, sampled on day 0 of AZD1222 vaccination. The CDR3 is CAISGSSGQETQYF. The CDR3 nucleotides are TGTGCCATCAGTGGTTCAAGCGGACAAGAGACCCAGTACTTC.